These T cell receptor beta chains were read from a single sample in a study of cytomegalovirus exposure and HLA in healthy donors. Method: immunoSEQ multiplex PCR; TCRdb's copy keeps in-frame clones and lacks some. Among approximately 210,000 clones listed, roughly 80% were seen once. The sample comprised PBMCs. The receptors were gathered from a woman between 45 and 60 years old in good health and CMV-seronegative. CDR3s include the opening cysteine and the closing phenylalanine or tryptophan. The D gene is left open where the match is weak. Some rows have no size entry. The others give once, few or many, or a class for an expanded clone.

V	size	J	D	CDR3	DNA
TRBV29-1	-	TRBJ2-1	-	CSVEGGSNEQFF	TGCAGCGTTGAAGGCGGAAGCAATGAGCAGTTCTTC
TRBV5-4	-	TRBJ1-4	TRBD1	CASSLVGQGIDEKLFF	TGTGCCAGCAGCTTGGTTGGACAGGGTATTGATGAAAAACTGTTTTTT
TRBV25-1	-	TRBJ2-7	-	CASSEAGSLYEQYF	TGTGCCAGCAGTGAAGCGGGTAGTCTTTACGAGCAGTACTTC
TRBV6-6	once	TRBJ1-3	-	CASKARGIDTIYF	TGTGCCAGCAAGGCCCGGGGGATAGACACCATATATTTT
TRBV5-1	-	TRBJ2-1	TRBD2	CASSLAVLAEYNEQFF	TGCGCCAGCAGCTTGGCGGTCCTAGCGGAATACAATGAGCAGTTCTTC
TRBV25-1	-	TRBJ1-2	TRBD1	CASSRLGTGENTF	TGTGCCAGCAGCAGGCTCGGGACAGGGGAAAACACCTTC
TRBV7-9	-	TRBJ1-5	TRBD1	CASSLGVTGGGNQPQHF	TGTGCCAGCAGCTTAGGCGTAACAGGGGGCGGCAATCAGCCCCAGCATTTT
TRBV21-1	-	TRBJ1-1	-	CASSTTGTGNTEAFF	TGTGCCAGCAGCACGACCGGGACAGGGAACACTGAAGCTTTCTTT
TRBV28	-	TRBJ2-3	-	CASSPRDSWTDTQYF	TGTGCCAGCAGTCCCCGGGATAGTTGGACAGATACGCAGTATTTT
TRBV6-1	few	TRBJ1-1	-	CASSDPVTFGDTEAFF	TGTGCCAGCAGTGACCCCGTAACCTTCGGGGACACTGAAGCTTTCTTT